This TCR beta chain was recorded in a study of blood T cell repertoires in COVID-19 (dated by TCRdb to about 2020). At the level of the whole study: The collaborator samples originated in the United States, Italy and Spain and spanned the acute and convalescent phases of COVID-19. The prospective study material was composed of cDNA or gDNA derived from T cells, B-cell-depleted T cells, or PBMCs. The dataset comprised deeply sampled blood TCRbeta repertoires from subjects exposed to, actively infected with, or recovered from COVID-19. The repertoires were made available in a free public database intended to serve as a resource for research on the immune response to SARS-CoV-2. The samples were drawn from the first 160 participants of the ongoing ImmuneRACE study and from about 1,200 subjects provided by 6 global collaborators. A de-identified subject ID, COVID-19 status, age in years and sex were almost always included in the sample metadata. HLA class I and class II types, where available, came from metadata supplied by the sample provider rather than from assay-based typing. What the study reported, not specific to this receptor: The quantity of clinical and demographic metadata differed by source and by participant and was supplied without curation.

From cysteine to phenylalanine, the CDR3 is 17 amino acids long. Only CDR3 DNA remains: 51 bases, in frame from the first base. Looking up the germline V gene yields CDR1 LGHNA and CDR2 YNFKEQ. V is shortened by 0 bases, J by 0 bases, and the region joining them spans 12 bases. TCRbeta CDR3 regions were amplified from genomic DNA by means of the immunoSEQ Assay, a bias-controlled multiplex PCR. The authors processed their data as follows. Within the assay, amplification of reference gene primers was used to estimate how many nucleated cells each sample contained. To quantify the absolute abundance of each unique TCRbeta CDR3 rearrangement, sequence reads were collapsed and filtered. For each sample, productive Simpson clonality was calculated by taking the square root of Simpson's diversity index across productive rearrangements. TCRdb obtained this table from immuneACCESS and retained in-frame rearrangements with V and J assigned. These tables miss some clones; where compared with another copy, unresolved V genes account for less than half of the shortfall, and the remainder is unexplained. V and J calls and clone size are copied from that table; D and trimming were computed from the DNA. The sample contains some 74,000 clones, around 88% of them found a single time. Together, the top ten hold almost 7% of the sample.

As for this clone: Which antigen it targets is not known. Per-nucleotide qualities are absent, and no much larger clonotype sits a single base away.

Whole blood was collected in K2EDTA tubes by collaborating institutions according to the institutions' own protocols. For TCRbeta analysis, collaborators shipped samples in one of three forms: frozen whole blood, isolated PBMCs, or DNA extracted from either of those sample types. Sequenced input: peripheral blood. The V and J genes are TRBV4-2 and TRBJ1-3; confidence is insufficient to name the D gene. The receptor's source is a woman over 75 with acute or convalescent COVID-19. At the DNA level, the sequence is TGTGCCAGCAGCCAAGATAGAGCCTCCCTCTCTGGAAACACCATATATTTT. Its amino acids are CASSQDRASLSGNTIYF.